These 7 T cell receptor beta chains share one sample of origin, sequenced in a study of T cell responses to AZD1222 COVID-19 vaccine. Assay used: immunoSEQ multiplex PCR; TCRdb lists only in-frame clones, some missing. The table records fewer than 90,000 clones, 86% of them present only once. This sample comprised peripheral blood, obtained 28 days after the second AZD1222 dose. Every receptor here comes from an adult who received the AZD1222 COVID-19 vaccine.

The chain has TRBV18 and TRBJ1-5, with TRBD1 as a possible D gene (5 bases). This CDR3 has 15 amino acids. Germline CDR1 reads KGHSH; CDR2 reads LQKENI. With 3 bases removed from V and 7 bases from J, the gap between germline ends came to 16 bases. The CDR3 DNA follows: TGTGCCAGCTCACCCCTGGCCTGGGGGAACCAGCCCCAGCATTTT. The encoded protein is CASSPLAWGNQPQHF.

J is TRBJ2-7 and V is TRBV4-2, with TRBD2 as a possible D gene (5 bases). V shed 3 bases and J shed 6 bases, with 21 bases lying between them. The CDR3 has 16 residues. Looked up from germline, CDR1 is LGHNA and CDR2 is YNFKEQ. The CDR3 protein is CASSHSSREGYGEQYF. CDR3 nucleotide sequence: TGTGCCAGCAGCCACTCATCTAGAGAGGGATACGGCGAGCAGTACTTC.

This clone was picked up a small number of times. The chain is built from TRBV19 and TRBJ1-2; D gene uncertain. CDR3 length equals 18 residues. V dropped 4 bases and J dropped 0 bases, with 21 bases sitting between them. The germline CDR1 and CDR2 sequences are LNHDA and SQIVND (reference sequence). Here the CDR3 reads CASSTPGRPLETNYGYTF. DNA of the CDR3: TGTGCCAGTAGTACCCCAGGACGGCCGCTTGAAACTAACTATGGCTACACCTTC.

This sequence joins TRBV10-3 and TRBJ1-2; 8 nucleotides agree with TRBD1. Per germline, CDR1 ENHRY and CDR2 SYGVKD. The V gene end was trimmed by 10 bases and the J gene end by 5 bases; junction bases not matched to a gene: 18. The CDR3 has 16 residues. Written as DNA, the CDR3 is TGTGCCACCAACCCGGGACAGGAGTCTTCGGGGTATGGCTACACCTTC. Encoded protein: CATNPGQESSGYGYTF.

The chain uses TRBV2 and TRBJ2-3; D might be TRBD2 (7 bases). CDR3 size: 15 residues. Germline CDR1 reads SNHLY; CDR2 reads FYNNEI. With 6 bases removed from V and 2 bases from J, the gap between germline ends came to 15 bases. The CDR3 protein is CASRSLAGATDTQYF. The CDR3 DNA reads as TGTGCCAGCAGATCCCTCGCGGGGGCCACAGATACGCAGTATTTT.

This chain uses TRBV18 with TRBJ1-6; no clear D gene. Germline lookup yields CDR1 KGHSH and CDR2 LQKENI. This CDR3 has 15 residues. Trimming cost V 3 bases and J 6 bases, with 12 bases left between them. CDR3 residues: CASSPYSRSNSPLHF. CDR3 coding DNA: TGTGCCAGCTCACCGTACTCTCGCAGTAATTCACCCCTCCACTTT.

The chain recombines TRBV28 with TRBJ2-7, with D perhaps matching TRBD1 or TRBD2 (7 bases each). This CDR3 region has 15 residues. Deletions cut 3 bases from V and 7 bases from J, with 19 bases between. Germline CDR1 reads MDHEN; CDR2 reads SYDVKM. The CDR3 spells CASSFTQGGAKEQYF. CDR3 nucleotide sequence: TGTGCCAGCAGTTTTACGCAGGGGGGGGCAAAAGAGCAGTACTTC.